This is a list of T cell receptor beta chains from one sample in a study of identical twins. TCRdb used MiXCR to reprocess the 5' RACE reads, holding one entry per CDR3 protein. This sample has around 450,000 distinct CDR3 sequences, with more than 13% found just once. Separately, the same data were catalogued under a study of yellow fever vaccine responses in identical twins.

The specimen was CD4+ T cells sorted from blood. These receptors were obtained from a woman aged 18-29 years in good health. Both conserved end residues are part of each CDR3. Fields, in order: V gene, D gene, clone size, CDR3 length, J gene, CDR3 protein, CDR3 DNA. D genes are given only for firm matches. For some rows the clone size is stated as once, few or many, or as a class when expanded; others skip it.

V gene: TRBV20-1
D gene: TRBD2
clone size: many
CDR3 length: 16
J gene: TRBJ2-3
CDR3 protein: CSAISRRAGSTDTQYF
CDR3 DNA: TGCAGTGCGATCAGTCGTCGAGCGGGAAGCACAGATACGCAGTATTTT

V gene: TRBV10-3
D gene: -
clone size: few
CDR3 length: 14
J gene: TRBJ1-3
CDR3 protein: CAISEEGSGNTIYF
CDR3 DNA: TGTGCCATCAGTGAGGAAGGGTCTGGAAACACCATATATTTT

V gene: TRBV30
D gene: -
clone size: few
CDR3 length: 15
J gene: TRBJ2-1
CDR3 protein: CAWSVSSVGYNEQFF
CDR3 DNA: TGTGCCTGGAGTGTAAGTTCTGTGGGTTACAATGAGCAGTTCTTC

V gene: TRBV5-5
D gene: -
clone size: -
CDR3 length: 15
J gene: TRBJ2-3
CDR3 protein: CASSLDLRATDTQYF
CDR3 DNA: TGTGCCAGCAGCTTGGATCTCAGGGCCACAGATACGCAGTATTTT

V gene: TRBV18
D gene: -
clone size: few
CDR3 length: 13
J gene: TRBJ2-5
CDR3 protein: CASSPLPKETQYF
CDR3 DNA: TGTGCCAGCTCACCACTGCCGAAAGAGACCCAGTACTTC

V gene: TRBV7-9
D gene: -
clone size: few
CDR3 length: 15
J gene: TRBJ2-1
CDR3 protein: CASSRSGTLYNEQFF
CDR3 DNA: TGTGCCAGCAGCCGCTCCGGGACTTTATACAATGAGCAGTTCTTC

V gene: TRBV7-2
D gene: TRBD1
clone size: -
CDR3 length: 16
J gene: TRBJ2-7
CDR3 protein: CASSPPPGQGTYEQYF
CDR3 DNA: TGTGCCAGCAGCCCTCCTCCGGGACAGGGGACCTACGAGCAGTACTTC

V gene: TRBV9
D gene: TRBD2
clone size: few
CDR3 length: 17
J gene: TRBJ2-2
CDR3 protein: CASSVATGTKNTGELFF
CDR3 DNA: TGTGCCAGCAGCGTAGCTACGGGGACTAAAAACACCGGGGAGCTGTTTTTT

V gene: TRBV2
D gene: -
clone size: -
CDR3 length: 14
J gene: TRBJ1-3
CDR3 protein: CASSPDRGGNTIYF
CDR3 DNA: TGTGCCAGCAGCCCCGACAGAGGTGGAAACACCATATATTTT

V gene: TRBV7-2
D gene: -
clone size: -
CDR3 length: 15
J gene: TRBJ1-5
CDR3 protein: CASSLNAYSNQPQHF
CDR3 DNA: TGTGCCAGCAGCTTAAACGCATATAGCAATCAGCCCCAGCATTTT

V gene: TRBV12-3/TRBV12-4
D gene: -
clone size: few
CDR3 length: 13
J gene: TRBJ1-6
CDR3 protein: CASSLKRESPLHF
CDR3 DNA: TGTGCCAGCAGTTTAAAAAGGGAGTCACCCCTCCACTTT

V gene: TRBV5-1
D gene: -
clone size: -
CDR3 length: 13
J gene: TRBJ1-2
CDR3 protein: CASSLASDYGYTF
CDR3 DNA: TGCGCCAGCAGCTTGGCCTCAGACTATGGCTACACCTTC

V gene: TRBV29-1
D gene: -
clone size: -
CDR3 length: 13
J gene: TRBJ1-1
CDR3 protein: CSVEVFVGTEAFF
CDR3 DNA: TGCAGCGTTGAGGTTTTCGTGGGCACTGAAGCTTTCTTT

V gene: TRBV6-2/TRBV6-3
D gene: -
clone size: -
CDR3 length: 13
J gene: TRBJ1-2
CDR3 protein: CASSQVGRYGYTF
CDR3 DNA: TGTGCCAGCAGCCAGGTTGGACGCTATGGCTACACCTTC

V gene: TRBV12-3/TRBV12-4
D gene: -
clone size: -
CDR3 length: 13
J gene: TRBJ1-2
CDR3 protein: CASSLNRDYGYTF
CDR3 DNA: TGTGCCAGCAGTTTAAACAGGGACTATGGCTACACCTTC

V gene: TRBV3-1
D gene: -
clone size: many
CDR3 length: 15
J gene: TRBJ2-5
CDR3 protein: CASSQGLRIQETQYF
CDR3 DNA: TGTGCCAGCAGCCAAGGTCTCCGAATCCAAGAGACCCAGTACTTC

V gene: TRBV20-1
D gene: -
clone size: many
CDR3 length: 14
J gene: TRBJ2-1
CDR3 protein: CSAPAAHLYNEQFF
CDR3 DNA: TGCAGTGCACCGGCTGCCCATTTATACAATGAGCAGTTCTTC

V gene: TRBV27
D gene: TRBD2
clone size: -
CDR3 length: 14
J gene: TRBJ2-3
CDR3 protein: CASSLREATDTQYF
CDR3 DNA: TGTGCCAGCAGTTTGCGGGAGGCCACAGATACGCAGTATTTT

V gene: TRBV10-3
D gene: TRBD2
clone size: -
CDR3 length: 14
J gene: TRBJ2-1
CDR3 protein: CAISEDRTPGGQFF
CDR3 DNA: TGTGCCATCAGTGAGGATAGAACCCCGGGGGGGCAGTTCTTC

V gene: TRBV4-3
D gene: -
clone size: many
CDR3 length: 15
J gene: TRBJ1-4
CDR3 protein: CASSQGDYGIEKLFF
CDR3 DNA: TGCGCCAGCAGCCAAGGTGACTATGGAATAGAAAAACTGTTTTTT

V gene: TRBV2
D gene: TRBD1
clone size: many
CDR3 length: 14
J gene: TRBJ2-2
CDR3 protein: CASSLRGLTGELFF
CDR3 DNA: TGTGCCAGCAGTCTCAGGGGGCTCACTGGGGAGCTGTTTTTT

V gene: TRBV6-5
D gene: -
clone size: few
CDR3 length: 13
J gene: TRBJ2-7
CDR3 protein: CASSYSRYFEQYF
CDR3 DNA: TGTGCCAGCAGTTACTCCCGATACTTCGAGCAGTACTTC

V gene: TRBV2
D gene: -
clone size: once
CDR3 length: 14
J gene: TRBJ2-2
CDR3 protein: CAGNQGPNTGELFF
CDR3 DNA: TGTGCCGGAAACCAGGGACCGAACACCGGGGAGCTGTTTTTT

V gene: TRBV20-1
D gene: -
clone size: -
CDR3 length: 15
J gene: TRBJ2-5
CDR3 protein: CSARDYSKIQETQYF
CDR3 DNA: TGCAGTGCTAGAGATTACTCCAAGATACAAGAGACCCAGTACTTC

V gene: TRBV29-1
D gene: -
clone size: few
CDR3 length: 12
J gene: TRBJ2-1
CDR3 protein: CSVDLGARVQFF
CDR3 DNA: TGCAGCGTTGACCTTGGGGCGCGGGTGCAGTTCTTC

V gene: TRBV24-1
D gene: TRBD2
clone size: -
CDR3 length: 15
J gene: TRBJ2-3
CDR3 protein: CATSATSGRTDTQYF
CDR3 DNA: TGTGCCACCAGTGCGACTAGCGGTCGCACAGATACGCAGTATTTT

V gene: TRBV16
D gene: -
clone size: few
CDR3 length: 12
J gene: TRBJ2-1
CDR3 protein: CASSQTKNEQFF
CDR3 DNA: TGTGCCAGCAGCCAAACTAAAAATGAGCAGTTCTTC

V gene: TRBV20-1
D gene: TRBD2
clone size: few
CDR3 length: 12
J gene: TRBJ2-1
CDR3 protein: CSARRTSDEQFF
CDR3 DNA: TGCAGTGCTCGCAGAACTAGCGACGAGCAGTTCTTC

V gene: TRBV27
D gene: -
clone size: -
CDR3 length: 15
J gene: TRBJ2-7
CDR3 protein: CASSSSRTDYHEQYF
CDR3 DNA: TGTGCCAGCAGTTCGTCCCGGACGGATTACCACGAGCAGTACTTC

V gene: TRBV20-1
D gene: -
clone size: few
CDR3 length: 12
J gene: TRBJ2-7
CDR3 protein: CSASPDTYEQYF
CDR3 DNA: TGCAGTGCTAGTCCGGACACCTACGAGCAGTACTTC

V gene: TRBV29-1
D gene: -
clone size: -
CDR3 length: 12
J gene: TRBJ2-2
CDR3 protein: CSVEASSRELFF
CDR3 DNA: TGCAGCGTTGAGGCTAGTTCCCGGGAGCTGTTTTTT

V gene: TRBV10-3
D gene: TRBD1
clone size: many
CDR3 length: 13
J gene: TRBJ2-5
CDR3 protein: CAINEGQGGTQYF
CDR3 DNA: TGTGCCATCAATGAAGGACAGGGCGGGACCCAGTACTTC

V gene: TRBV5-1
D gene: TRBD1
clone size: -
CDR3 length: 15
J gene: TRBJ1-2
CDR3 protein: CASSLGNQGDGSYTF
CDR3 DNA: TGCGCCAGCAGCTTGGGCAATCAGGGGGACGGGAGCTACACCTTC

V gene: TRBV7-9
D gene: TRBD2
clone size: -
CDR3 length: 15
J gene: TRBJ2-7
CDR3 protein: CASSNRTSGYYEQYF
CDR3 DNA: TGTGCCAGCAGCAACCGGACTAGCGGCTACTACGAGCAGTACTTC

V gene: TRBV6-1
D gene: -
clone size: -
CDR3 length: 14
J gene: TRBJ2-2
CDR3 protein: CATNLVHGGGELFF
CDR3 DNA: TGTGCCACCAACCTCGTACACGGCGGCGGGGAGCTGTTTTTT

V gene: TRBV5-1
D gene: -
clone size: few
CDR3 length: 15
J gene: TRBJ2-1
CDR3 protein: CASSLESRRDNEQFF
CDR3 DNA: TGCGCCAGCAGCTTGGAGAGCAGAAGGGACAATGAGCAGTTCTTC

V gene: TRBV10-3
D gene: TRBD1
clone size: -
CDR3 length: 14
J gene: TRBJ2-5
CDR3 protein: CAISPGTGEETQYF
CDR3 DNA: TGTGCCATCAGTCCCGGGACAGGAGAAGAGACCCAGTACTTC

V gene: TRBV20-1
D gene: TRBD2
clone size: -
CDR3 length: 16
J gene: TRBJ2-1
CDR3 protein: CSARTSSGRVGNEQFF
CDR3 DNA: TGCAGTGCTAGAACGTCTAGCGGGAGGGTTGGCAATGAGCAGTTCTTC

V gene: TRBV6-1
D gene: TRBD1
clone size: few
CDR3 length: 14
J gene: TRBJ1-4
CDR3 protein: CASSETGGREKLFF
CDR3 DNA: TGTGCCAGCAGTGAAACAGGGGGCCGTGAAAAACTGTTTTTT